One TCR beta chain is described in this entry. Its specificity is unknown. V was cut by 2 bases and J by 1 base, with 5 bases left in between. Per the germline V gene, CDR1 is LNHDA and CDR2 is SQIVND (reference sequence). The length of the CDR3 is 14 residues. This sample was taken from a study of T cell responses to AZD1222 COVID-19 vaccine. Sequencing was performed with immunoSEQ multiplex PCR; in TCRdb, only in-frame clones are kept and a portion is missing. The sample has about 180,000 clones, roughly 88% seen once. Findings of the study overall: Repertoire samples came only from after the peak T cell response.

Source: peripheral blood, taken 28 days after the second AZD1222 dose. This receptor was obtained from an adult who received the AZD1222 COVID-19 vaccine. The J gene is TRBJ2-2, the V gene TRBV19; D is ambiguous. The CDR3 is CASSISRNTGELFF. For the CDR3, the DNA is TGTGCCAGTAGTATATCGCGGAACACCGGGGAGCTGTTTTTT. The entire variable domain, with the rest obtained from reference TRBV19 and TRBJ2-2, is as follows: DGGITQSPKYLFRKEGQNVTLSCEQNLNHDAMYWYRQDPGQGLRLIYYSQIVNDFQKGDIAEGYSVSREKKESFPLTVTSAQKNPTAFYLCASSISRNTGELFFGEGSRLTVL.